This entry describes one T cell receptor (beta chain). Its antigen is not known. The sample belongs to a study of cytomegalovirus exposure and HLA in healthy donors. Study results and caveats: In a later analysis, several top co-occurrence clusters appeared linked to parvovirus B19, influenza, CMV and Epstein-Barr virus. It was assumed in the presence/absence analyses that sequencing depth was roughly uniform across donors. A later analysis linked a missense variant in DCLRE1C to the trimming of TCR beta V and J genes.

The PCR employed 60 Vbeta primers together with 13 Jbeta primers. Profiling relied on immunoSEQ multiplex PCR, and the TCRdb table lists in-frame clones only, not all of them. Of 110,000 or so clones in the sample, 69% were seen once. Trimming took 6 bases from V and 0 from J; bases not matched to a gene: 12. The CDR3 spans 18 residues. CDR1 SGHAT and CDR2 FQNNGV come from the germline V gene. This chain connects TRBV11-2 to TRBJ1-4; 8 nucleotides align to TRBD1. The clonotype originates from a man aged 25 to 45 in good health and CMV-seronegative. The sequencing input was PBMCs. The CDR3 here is CASRPGTGGLATNEKLFF. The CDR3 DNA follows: TGTGCCAGCAGACCCGGGACAGGCGGACTAGCAACTAATGAAAAACTGTTTTTT.